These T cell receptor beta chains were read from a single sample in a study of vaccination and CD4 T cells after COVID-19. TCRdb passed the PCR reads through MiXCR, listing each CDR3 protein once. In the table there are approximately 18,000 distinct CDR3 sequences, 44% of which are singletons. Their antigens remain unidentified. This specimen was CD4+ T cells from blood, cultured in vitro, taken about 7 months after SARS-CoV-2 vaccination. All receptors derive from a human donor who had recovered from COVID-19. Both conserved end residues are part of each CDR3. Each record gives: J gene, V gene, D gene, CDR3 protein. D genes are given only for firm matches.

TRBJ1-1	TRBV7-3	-	CASSAGTGTEAFF
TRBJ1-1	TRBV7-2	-	CASSSRGGGFWNTEAFF
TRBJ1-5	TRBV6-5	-	CASSYLPQVGGNQPQHF
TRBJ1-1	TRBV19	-	CASSEQGGTEAFF
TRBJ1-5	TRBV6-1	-	CASTEPDSVNQPQHF
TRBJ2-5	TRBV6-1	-	CASSEALAPGWVETQYF
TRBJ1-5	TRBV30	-	CAWSHRENQPQHF
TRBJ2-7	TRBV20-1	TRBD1	CSASIRTGTYEQYF
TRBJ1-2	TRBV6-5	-	CASSSARGAEDYGYTF
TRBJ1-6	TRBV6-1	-	CASSESTADNSPLHF
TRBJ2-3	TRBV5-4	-	CASSLSREQTDTQYF
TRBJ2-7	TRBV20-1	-	CSALNPGGASYEQYF
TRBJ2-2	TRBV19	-	CASRWGGRITGELFF
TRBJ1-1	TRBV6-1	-	CASRSQFTAGDTEAFF
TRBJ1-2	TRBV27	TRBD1	CASSFTRGQGLTKDGYTF
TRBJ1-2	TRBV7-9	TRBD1	CASKTGGDYGYTF
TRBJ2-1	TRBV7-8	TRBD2	CASLRRPGLAGGEQFF
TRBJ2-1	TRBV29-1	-	CSAETSGLGFF
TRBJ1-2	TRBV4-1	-	CASSQYTVIVDGYTF
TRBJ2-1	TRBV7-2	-	CASSLKSSSSFDLNEQFF
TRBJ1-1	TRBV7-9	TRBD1	CASSRGQGRPWGTEAFF
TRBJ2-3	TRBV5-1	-	CASSLLNPTDTQYF
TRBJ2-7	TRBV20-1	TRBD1	CSAPGTGAAEQYF
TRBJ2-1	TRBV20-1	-	CSARARTPRVDEQFF
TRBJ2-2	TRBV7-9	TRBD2	CASSPGLAAGELFF
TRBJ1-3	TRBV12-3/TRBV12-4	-	CASSWGPSGNTIYF
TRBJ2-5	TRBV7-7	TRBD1	CASSSHRGETQYF